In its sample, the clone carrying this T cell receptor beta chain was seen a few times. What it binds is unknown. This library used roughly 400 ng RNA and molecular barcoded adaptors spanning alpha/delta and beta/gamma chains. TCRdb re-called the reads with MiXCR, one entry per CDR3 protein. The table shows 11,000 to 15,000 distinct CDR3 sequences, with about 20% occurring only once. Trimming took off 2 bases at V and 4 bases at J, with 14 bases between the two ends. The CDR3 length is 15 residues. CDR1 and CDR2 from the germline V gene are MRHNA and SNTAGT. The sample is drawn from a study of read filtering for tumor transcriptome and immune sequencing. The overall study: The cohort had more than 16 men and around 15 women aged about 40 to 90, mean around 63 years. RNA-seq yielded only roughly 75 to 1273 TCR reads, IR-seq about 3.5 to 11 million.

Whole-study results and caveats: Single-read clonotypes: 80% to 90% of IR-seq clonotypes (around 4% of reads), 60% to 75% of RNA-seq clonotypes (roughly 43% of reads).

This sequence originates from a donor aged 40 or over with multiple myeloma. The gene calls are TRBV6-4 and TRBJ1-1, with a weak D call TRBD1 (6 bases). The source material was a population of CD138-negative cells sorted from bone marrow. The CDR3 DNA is TGTGCCAGCAGTGACGGGGGGGGCCGGGGCACTGAAGCTTTCTTT. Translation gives CASSDGGGRGTEAFF.